This T cell receptor (beta chain) was recovered during a study of beta chain features in type 1 diabetes. General study points: There was a moderate but significant shortening of TCRB CDR3s in all four CD4+ subsets of Type 1 diabetes patients.

In regard to this clone: The target antigen is unknown. This specimen includes other DNA sequences encoding the same CDR3.

Populations obtained by sorting all exceeded 95% purity. V was trimmed by 4 bases and J by 2 bases, leaving 10 bases between them. CDR1 and CDR2 from the germline V gene are SGHRS and YFSETQ. The CDR3 has 13 residues. Sequenced material consisted of expressed TCRB transcripts (all of the isolated RNA was reverse transcribed). TCRdb keeps only in-frame clones here, not all; method: immunoSEQ multiplex PCR. The sample comprises 640,000 or so clones, roughly 13% of which are singletons, and approximately 0.039% rests with the top ten. This clonotype originated in a man aged 18-30 years with type 1 diabetes. This sequence joins TRBV5-1 and TRBJ2-7; D is uncertain. Sample: naive CD4+ T cells from blood. The CDR3 loop reads CASSPDRAYEQYF. The CDR3, as DNA: TGCGCCAGCAGCCCGGACCGCGCCTACGAGCAGTACTTC.